This T cell receptor (beta chain) was identified in a study of T cells in Graves' hyperthyroidism and ophthalmopathy. The table lists this clonotype with many counts. Per germline, CDR1 SGHKS and CDR2 YYEKEE (reference sequence). The V gene end was trimmed by 4 bases and the J gene end by 3 bases; junction bases not matched to a gene: 7. The CDR3 consists of 14 residues. Amplification targeted TCR beta CDR3 regions from RNA transcripts. During a first-round RT-PCR of the TCR CDR3, the HTBI primer set was used. TCRdb re-analysed the multiplex PCR reads in MiXCR, keeping a single row per CDR3 protein. Of about 370,000 distinct CDR3 sequences listed, roughly 15% are singletons.

The receptor was isolated from a woman aged 60-75 years with Graves' ophthalmopathy. The sequenced sample consisted of blood. The chain recombines TRBV5-5 with TRBJ2-7, with 7 nucleotides matching TRBD2. The CDR3 is CASSPTVAGYEQYF. CDR3 DNA sequence: TGTGCCAGCAGCCCTACGGTAGCGGGCTACGAGCAGTACTTC.